The present entry profiles one T cell receptor (beta chain) with its context. Its antigen is undetermined. Trimming cost V 2 bases and J 4 bases, with 11 bases left between them. The CDR3 has 13 amino acids. Germline CDR1 DFQATT, CDR2 SNEGSKA (reference sequence). The sample is drawn from a study of CD8 T cells in ankylosing spondylitis. Study results and limitations: Typical of ankylosing spondylitis blood, it appeared, was a TCR beta motif of several highly homologous variants.

TCRdb used MiXCR to reprocess the 5' RACE reads, holding one entry per CDR3 protein. Among fewer than 400,000 distinct CDR3 sequences listed, around 22% were seen once. This clonotype originated in a male donor with ankylosing spondylitis. The sequenced sample was blood, either unsorted or a sorted T cell fraction (not recorded which). The chain couples TRBV20-1 to TRBJ1-1; D gene unclear. CDR3 DNA: TGCAGTGCTAGATTGGGGTTTGGCACTGAAGCTTTCTTT. It specifies CSARLGFGTEAFF.